This T cell receptor (beta chain) was retrieved from a study of human thymus T cells. The CDR3 is 14 amino acids. V was shortened by 4 bases and J by 4 bases, with 11 bases between the two germline ends. The germline CDR1 and CDR2 sequences are MGHRA and YSYEKL. Clones were sequenced by immunoSEQ multiplex PCR, and TCRdb holds only the in-frame ones, with some missing. The repertoire includes 35,000 to 45,000 clones, nearly 95% of them detected once, and roughly 0.13% sits in the top ten. This clone showed up just once. Among the donors, all were healthy Finnish infants having corrective surgery for congenital heart defects. Half of the eight donors gave about 0.45-1 mL blood during surgery.

Input material: blood. The clonotype was recovered from a boy under two years old with a congenital heart defect but otherwise immunologically healthy. The genes are TRBV4-1 and TRBJ1-5; D ambiguous. Here the CDR3 reads CASSPRTANQPQHF. The CDR3 bases are TGCGCCAGCAGCCCCCGGACGGCAAATCAGCCCCAGCATTTT.